The 13 T cell receptor beta chains presented below share a single source sample, sequenced in a study of T cells in Graves' hyperthyroidism and ophthalmopathy. Authors of the study amplified TCR beta CDR3 regions from RNA transcripts. Using the HTBI primer set, a first-round RT-PCR was run on the TCR CDR3. One entry per CDR3 protein results from TCRdb running MiXCR on the multiplex PCR reads. The table lists roughly 350,000 distinct CDR3 sequences, roughly 15% of them singletons, with 34% in the top ten. The sequenced material came from blood. The receptors shown here come from a woman aged 40 to 50 with Graves' ophthalmopathy.

The V and J genes are TRBV6-1 and TRBJ1-2; D unresolved. The CDR3 totals 14 residues. CDR1 is MNHNS, CDR2 SASEGT, per germline. Trimming removed 5 bases at V and 9 bases at J, with 19 bases between. Written as DNA, the CDR3 is TGTGCCAGCAGTTCAACTAATTTACAGATAAGCTACACCTTC. Translated: CASSSTNLQISYTF.

The chain employs TRBV3-1 and TRBJ1-2, with D perhaps matching TRBD1 (5 bases). CDR1 and CDR2 (germline): LGHDT, YNNKEL (reference sequence). Trimming removed 1 base from V and 5 bases from J, with 11 bases in between. This CDR3 comprises 14 residues. The CDR3 DNA follows: TGTGCCAGCAGCCAAGGGGACCTTAGTTATGGCTACACCTTC. Protein: CASSQGDLSYGYTF.

This clonotype was seen only a few times. This chain links TRBV4-2 with TRBJ2-7, with D possibly being TRBD2 (6 bases). Trimming cost V 0 bases and J 4 bases, with 13 bases left between them. The CDR3 is made up of 15 amino acids. The germline CDR1 and CDR2 sequences are LGHNA and YNFKEQ. This chain's CDR3 is CASSQDDGRGYEQYF. In DNA, the CDR3 is TGTGCCAGCAGCCAAGATGACGGGAGAGGTTACGAGCAGTACTTC.

This clonotype turned up a few times. In nucleotides, the CDR3 is TGTGCCAGCAAAAGGGCAGGGGAGGCCGGGGAGCTGTTTTTT. Protein product: CASKRAGEAGELFF. This rearrangement joins TRBV27 to TRBJ2-2; D may be TRBD1 or TRBD2 (6 bases each). V lost 7 bases and J 6 bases, leaving 15 bases between the germline ends. CDR3 length: 14 residues. Germline loops: CDR1 MNHEY, CDR2 SMNVEV (reference sequence).

In this sample, this clonotype turned up many times. The rearrangement links TRBV20-1 to TRBJ2-1; 14 bases match TRBD2. This CDR3 contains 17 residues. With 1 base clipped from V and 2 bases from J, the junction kept 4 bases outside the gene matches. Germline V gene data show CDR1 as DFQATT and CDR2 as SNEGSKA (reference sequence). The CDR3 DNA is TGCAGTGCTAGAGGACTAGCGGGAGGGCCTGCCTACAATGAGCAGTTCTTC. This encodes CSARGLAGGPAYNEQFF.

At least ten counts were recorded for this clonotype. The V and J genes are TRBV7-9 and TRBJ2-2; 8 nucleotides line up with TRBD2. Germline values: CDR1 SEHNR, CDR2 FQNEAQ (reference sequence). V trimming: 5 bases; J trimming: 4 bases; junction bases outside the gene matches: 6. The CDR3 runs to 15 residues. DNA for the CDR3: TGTGCCAGCAGCCCGGGACTAGTCCGCACCGGGGAGCTGTTTTTT. As protein: CASSPGLVRTGELFF.

The rearrangement links TRBV13 to TRBJ1-3; D unresolved. Per germline, CDR1 PRHDT and CDR2 FYEKMQ (reference sequence). With 5 bases removed from V and 0 bases from J, the gap between germline ends came to 17 bases. CDR3 length: 17 amino acids. The CDR3 spells CASSEHEAAFSGNTIYF. The CDR3 coding sequence is TGTGCCAGCAGCGAACACGAGGCTGCTTTCTCTGGAAACACCATATATTTT. Variable domain in full (rest from reference TRBV13 and TRBJ1-3): AAGVIQSPRHLIKEKRETATLKCYPIPRHDTVYWYQQGPGQDPQFLISFYEKMQSDKGSIPDRFSAQQFSDYHSELNMSSLELGDSALYFCASSEHEAAFSGNTIYFGEGSWLTVV.

This clonotype was seen a handful of times. The chain uses TRBV29-1 and TRBJ2-7, with 7 bases lining up with TRBD2. The CDR3 sequence is 15 residues long. The germline V gene encodes CDR1 SQVTM and CDR2 ANQGSEA. J lost 0 bases, V lost 2 bases, and 7 bases had no gene match. CDR3 sequence: CSVEIWAGASYEQYF. As DNA, the CDR3 is TGCAGCGTTGAAATATGGGCGGGAGCCTCCTACGAGCAGTACTTC.

This clonotype was observed a few times. This chain links TRBV5-4 with TRBJ1-2; D not resolved. Germline CDR1 reads SGHNT; CDR2 reads YYREEE (reference sequence). Trimming took 4 bases from V and 8 from J, leaving 15 bases between them. The CDR3 extends over 13 amino acids. The CDR3: CASSPRRDGGYTF. As DNA, the CDR3 is TGTGCCAGCAGCCCCCGCCGTGACGGCGGCTACACCTTC.

The chain couples TRBV20-1 to TRBJ1-1, with unresolved D. Trimming pared 6 bases from V and 0 bases from J, leaving 20 bases between. The germline V gene has CDR1 DFQATT and CDR2 SNEGSKA (reference sequence). CDR3 length: 16 amino acids. This chain's CDR3 is CSAPYWLGGMNTEAFF. DNA of the CDR3: TGCAGTGCCCCCTACTGGCTGGGCGGGATGAACACTGAAGCTTTCTTT.

This clonotype was picked up many times. The chain is built from TRBV12-3 or TRBV12-4 and TRBJ2-1, with D maybe TRBD2 (7 bases). CDR3 length equals 14 residues. The ends were cut back, 0 bases at V and 9 bases at J, with 12 bases in the middle. The CDR3 bases are TGTGCCAGCAGTTTAGCGGGGGGGCCGTTTGAGCAGTTCTTC. Protein product: CASSLAGGPFEQFF.

This clonotype occurred many times. This sequence joins TRBV2 and TRBJ2-3; TRBD1 is a possible D gene (5 bases). CDR1 SNHLY and CDR2 FYNNEI come from the germline V gene. V was pared by 1 base and J by 0 bases, with 8 bases between. CDR3 length equals 15 residues. CDR3 region: CASSEGGASTDTQYF. In DNA form, the CDR3 reads TGTGCCAGCAGTGAAGGGGGCGCAAGCACAGATACGCAGTATTTT.

This clonotype was seen many times. The chain has TRBV25-1 and TRBJ2-2; D is uncertain. V was clipped by 1 base and J by 1 base, with 7 bases between them. CDR3 length: 15 amino acids. Germline V lookup: CDR1 MGHDK, CDR2 SYGVNS. As DNA, the CDR3 is TGTGCCAGCAGTGAATCGACTTGGAACACCGGGGAGCTGTTTTTT. Translation gives CASSESTWNTGELFF.